This T cell receptor beta chain was identified during a study of blood T cells in healthy people across ages. A second roughly 6 to 11 cycle PCR used barcoded and J-beta primers. TCRdb redid the calling of the 5' RACE reads with MiXCR, one entry per CDR3 protein. The profile shows about 810,000 distinct CDR3 sequences, roughly 40% of them singletons. Germline CDR1 and CDR2: SGHTA and FQGNSA. V lost 4 bases to trimming and J lost 4 bases; unmatched junction nucleotides: 10. The CDR3 length is 16 residues. Every sample yielded at least 7 million isolated PBMCs. The specimen sequenced was blood. The rearrangement links TRBV7-2 to TRBJ2-3, with 8 bases identical to TRBD2. The receptor's source is a young man in good health. Here the CDR3 DNA reads TGTGCCAGCAGCTCCTACGGGGGGGCCCGTCCAGATACGCAGTATTTT. Translating gives CASSSYGGARPDTQYF.